The source of this T cell receptor (beta chain) is a study of T cells in severe cutaneous drug reactions. Sequenced patients had Stevens-Johnson syndrome or toxic epidermal necrolysis caused by carbamazepine. The iRepertoire multiplex PCR system with TCR subtype-specific primers built both bulk and single-cell libraries. TCRdb re-analyzed the multiplex PCR reads; it lists each CDR3 protein once, without DNA. This table holds about 10,000 distinct CDR3 sequences. Germline values: CDR1 SQVTM, CDR2 ANQGSEA. This CDR3 is built from 13 residues. The sequence derives from a human donor with Stevens-Johnson syndrome, a severe cutaneous drug reaction. The chain uses TRBV29-1 and TRBJ2-1; TCRdb's D call, TRBD1, is unchecked because there is no DNA. The sample comprised cells from a skin blister. CDR3 sequence: CSDAGPTYNEQFF.